A selection of T cell receptor beta chains follows, all from one sample in a study of blood T cell repertoires in COVID-19. Assay used: immunoSEQ multiplex PCR; TCRdb lists only in-frame clones, some missing. The sample lists approximately 180,000 clones, around 85% occurring once. The sequencing input was PBMCs or T cells enriched from blood (not recorded which). The source is a man between 40 and 49 years old who had recovered from COVID-19. CDR3s leave out the opening cysteine and the closing phenylalanine or tryptophan. Each record gives: V gene, J gene, CDR3 protein.

TRBV7-8,TRBJ1-2,ASSLTGSLGYGYT
TRBV10-3,TRBJ2-7,AISESYGSYEQY
TRBV29-1,TRBJ2-7,SVMSGRAIYEQY
TRBV3-1/TRBV3-2,TRBJ1-4,ASSQAGTRDEKLF
TRBV5-1,TRBJ1-1,ASSLGTGGKPEAF
TRBV6-5,TRBJ2-2,ASSRGQNTGELF
TRBV6-1,TRBJ2-1,ASSDPGYYNEQF
TRBV27,TRBJ1-6,ASIRTASYNSPLH
TRBV19,TRBJ2-1,ASTSPPGGRGNEQF
TRBV27,TRBJ1-5,ASSHEGGRGMTQH
TRBV2,TRBJ2-1,ASKGGLASYNEQF
TRBV5-1,TRBJ1-2,ASSFGGDSKIYGYT
TRBV19,TRBJ1-1,ASRDRGPNTEAF
TRBV5-1,TRBJ2-3,ASTEGRDTQY
TRBV10-3,TRBJ1-6,ASKEQQDSPLH
TRBV14,TRBJ1-1,ASSYWGELNTEAF
TRBV10-3,TRBJ2-1,AISEIGGSYEQF
TRBV11-2,TRBJ1-2,ASSYRTGDYGYT
TRBV27,TRBJ1-4,ASSSPGTNEKLF
TRBV3-1/TRBV3-2,TRBJ2-6,ASSQVMGLSSGANVLT